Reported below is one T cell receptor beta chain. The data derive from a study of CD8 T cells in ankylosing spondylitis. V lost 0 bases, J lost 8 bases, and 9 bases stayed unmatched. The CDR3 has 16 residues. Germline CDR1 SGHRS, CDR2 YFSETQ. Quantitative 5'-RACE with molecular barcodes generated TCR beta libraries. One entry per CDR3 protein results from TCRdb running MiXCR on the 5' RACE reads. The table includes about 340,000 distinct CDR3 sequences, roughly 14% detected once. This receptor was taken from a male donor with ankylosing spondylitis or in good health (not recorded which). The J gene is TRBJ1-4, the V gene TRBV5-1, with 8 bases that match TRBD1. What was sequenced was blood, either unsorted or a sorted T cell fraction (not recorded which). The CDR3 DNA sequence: TGCGCCAGCAGCTTGGTACAGGGGGATTTACGAGAAAAACTGTTTTTT. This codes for CASSLVQGDLREKLFF.